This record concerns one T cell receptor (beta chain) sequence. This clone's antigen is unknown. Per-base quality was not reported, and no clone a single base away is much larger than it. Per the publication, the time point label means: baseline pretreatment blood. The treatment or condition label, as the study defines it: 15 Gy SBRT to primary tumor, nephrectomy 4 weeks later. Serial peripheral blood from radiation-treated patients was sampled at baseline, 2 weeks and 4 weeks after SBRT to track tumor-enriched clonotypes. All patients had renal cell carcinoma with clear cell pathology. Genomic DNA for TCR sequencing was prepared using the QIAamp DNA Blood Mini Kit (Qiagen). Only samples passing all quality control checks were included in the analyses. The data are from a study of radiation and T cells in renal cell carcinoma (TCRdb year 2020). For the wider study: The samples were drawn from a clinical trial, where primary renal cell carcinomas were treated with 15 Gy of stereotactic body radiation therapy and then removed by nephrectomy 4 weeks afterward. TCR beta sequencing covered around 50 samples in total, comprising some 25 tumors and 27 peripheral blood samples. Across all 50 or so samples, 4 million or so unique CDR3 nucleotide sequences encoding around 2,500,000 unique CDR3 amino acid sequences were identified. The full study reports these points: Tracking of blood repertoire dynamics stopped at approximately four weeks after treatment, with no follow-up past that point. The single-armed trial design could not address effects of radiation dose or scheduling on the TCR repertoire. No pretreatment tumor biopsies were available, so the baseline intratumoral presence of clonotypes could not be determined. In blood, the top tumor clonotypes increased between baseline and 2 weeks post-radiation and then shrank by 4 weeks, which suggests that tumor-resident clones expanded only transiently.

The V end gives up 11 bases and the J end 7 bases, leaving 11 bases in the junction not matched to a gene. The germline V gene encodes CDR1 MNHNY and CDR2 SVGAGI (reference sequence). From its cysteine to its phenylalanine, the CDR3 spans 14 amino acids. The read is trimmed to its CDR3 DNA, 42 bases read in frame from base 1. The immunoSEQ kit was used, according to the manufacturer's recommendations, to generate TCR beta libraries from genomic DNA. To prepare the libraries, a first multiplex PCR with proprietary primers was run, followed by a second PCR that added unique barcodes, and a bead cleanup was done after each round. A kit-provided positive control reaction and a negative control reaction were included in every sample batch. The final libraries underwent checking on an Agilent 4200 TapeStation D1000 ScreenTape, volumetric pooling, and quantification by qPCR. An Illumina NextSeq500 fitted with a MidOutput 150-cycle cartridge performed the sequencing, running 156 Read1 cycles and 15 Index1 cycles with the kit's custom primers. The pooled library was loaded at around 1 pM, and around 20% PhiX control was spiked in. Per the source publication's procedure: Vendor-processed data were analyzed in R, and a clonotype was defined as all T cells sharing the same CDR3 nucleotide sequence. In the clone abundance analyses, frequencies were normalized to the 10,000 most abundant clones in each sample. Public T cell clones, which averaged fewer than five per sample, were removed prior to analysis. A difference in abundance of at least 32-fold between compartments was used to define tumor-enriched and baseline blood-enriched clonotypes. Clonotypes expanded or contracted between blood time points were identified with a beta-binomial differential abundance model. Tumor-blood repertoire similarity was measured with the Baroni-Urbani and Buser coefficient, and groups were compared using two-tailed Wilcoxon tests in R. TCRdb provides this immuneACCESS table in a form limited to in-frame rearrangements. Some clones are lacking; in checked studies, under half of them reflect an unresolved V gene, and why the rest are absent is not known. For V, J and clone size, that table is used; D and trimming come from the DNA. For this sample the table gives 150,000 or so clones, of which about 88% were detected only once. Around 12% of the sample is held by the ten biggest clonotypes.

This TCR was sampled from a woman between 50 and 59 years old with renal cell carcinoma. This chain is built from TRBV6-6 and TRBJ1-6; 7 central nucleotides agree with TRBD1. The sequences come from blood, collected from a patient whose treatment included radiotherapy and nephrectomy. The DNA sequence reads TGTGCCGCCATGCTGGGGGACAGAAATTCACCCCTCCACTTT. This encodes CAAMLGDRNSPLHF.